The following is a TCR beta chain sequence with its context. The antigen it binds to is not known. Base quality data are lacking; no much larger clone is found one base away. V and J are trimmed by 4 bases and 0 bases, and the gene matches miss 4 bases of the junction. From the cysteine through the phenylalanine, the CDR3 covers 15 amino acids. Only CDR3 DNA remains: 45 bases, in frame from the first base. Per the germline V gene (reference sequence), GTSNPN is the CDR1 and SVGIG is the CDR2. This sample stems from a study of T cell responses to AZD1222 COVID-19 vaccine (dated by TCRdb to the early 2020s). For the wider study: AZD1222 recipients with second doses at about 4 weeks or about 12 weeks were pooled, because spike-specific TCR depth and breadth did not differ between schedules. TCR sequencing covered 233 trial participants: about 210 given two doses of AZD1222 and about 26 given two doses of MenACWY control vaccine. Trial participants were enrolled into age subgroups of 18-55, 56-69 and 70-plus years, which contained about 150, 27 and 61 TCR-sequenced participants, respectively.

The full study reports these points: Participants were mostly white British and included more females than males, and it was suggested by the authors that clonal diversity may have been underestimated. In the small 56-69-year group, the increase in depth fell short of significance, most likely because of low power. Nearly half of unique spike-specific TCRs reportedly recognized epitopes outside regions mutated in the B.1.351 and B.1.1.7 variants. Vaccine-associated CD4 TCRs spanned the whole spike protein, with dominant responses in regions 160-218 and 743-854. Because no samples from the day 14 peak response were available, repertoires could be characterized only after the peak T cell response. Conclusions about previously exposed vaccinees are limited, since just five to seven AZD1222 recipients were seropositive for SARS-CoV-2 at baseline. After two AZD1222 doses, spike-specific TCR breadth and depth were significantly higher than at day 0 and than in MenACWY recipients.

The CDR3 regions of human TCRbeta chains were analyzed by immunosequencing. From the authors' description of their analysis: Repertoire TCRs were checked for matches against a reference library of SARS-CoV-2-specific TCRs that had been generated using the MIRA antigen-specificity platform. Breadth was defined as the fraction of unique TCRs that were SARS-CoV-2-associated, and depth was defined as the fraction of total T cells that were SARS-CoV-2-associated. Each spike-specific TCR was assigned to its reactive spike region and to a CD4 or CD8 class using the MIRA data. Log10-transformed breadth and depth values were compared by one-way ANOVA with Sidak's multiple comparisons tests. Sourced from immuneACCESS, this table was stored by TCRdb with only in-frame sequences that have V and J called. A share of the clones is absent; for the studies checked, an unresolved V gene accounts for under half, and the remainder has no known explanation. V and J calls and clone size are as listed in that table; D and trimming were resolved from the DNA. The sample includes about 100,000 clones, with about 85% observed a single time. Of the sample, approximately 5.1% falls within the top ten clones.

Explained via the paper, the time point label denotes: baseline before first vaccination. Vaccinee samples were obtained from the UK trials COV001 and COV002, which included a single-blind randomized controlled phase 2/3 trial of AZD1222 (ChAdOx1 nCoV-19) in healthy adults. Trial participant PBMC samples were collected at day 0 and day 28 after the second dose for TCRbeta chain sequencing. The sample was peripheral blood, taken on day 0 of AZD1222 vaccination. The sequence links TRBV30 to TRBJ2-2, and TRBD2 aligns with 8 junction nucleotides. The sequence came from an adult in good health. At the DNA level, the sequence is TGTGCCTGGACACCGGGACTAGCGAACACCGGGGAGCTGTTTTTT. Its product reads: CAWTPGLANTGELFF.